This paragraph reports one TCR beta chain. Its antigen is undetermined. This entry belongs to a study of cytotoxic CD8 clonotypes in ibrutinib-treated CLL. Turning to the study itself: After treatment lasting a median approximately eleven months, range 6 to 36, response samples were collected.

Study findings and constraints: Before falling back toward baseline at progression, clonality had risen at the time of ibrutinib response. At baseline, clonality was higher than in age-matched healthy donors and correlated with CD8+ counts. Public clonotypes proved infrequent, and on treatment they shrank or remained steady.

CDR3 size: 17 residues. Trimming pared 0 bases from V and 4 bases from J, leaving 19 bases between. Per germline, CDR1 SGHTA and CDR2 FQGNSA. Produced via immunoSEQ multiplex PCR; TCRdb's table is partial and in-frame only. The table includes about 310,000 clones, roughly 85% detected once. The chain joins TRBV7-2 to TRBJ2-7, with D unclear. Sequenced material: PBMCs, taken before ibrutinib treatment. The clonotype comes from a human donor with chronic lymphocytic leukemia. CDR3: CASSLARISSRVYEQYF. The CDR3 nucleotides read TGTGCCAGCAGCTTAGCGAGGATTTCCAGCCGAGTTTACGAGCAGTACTTC.